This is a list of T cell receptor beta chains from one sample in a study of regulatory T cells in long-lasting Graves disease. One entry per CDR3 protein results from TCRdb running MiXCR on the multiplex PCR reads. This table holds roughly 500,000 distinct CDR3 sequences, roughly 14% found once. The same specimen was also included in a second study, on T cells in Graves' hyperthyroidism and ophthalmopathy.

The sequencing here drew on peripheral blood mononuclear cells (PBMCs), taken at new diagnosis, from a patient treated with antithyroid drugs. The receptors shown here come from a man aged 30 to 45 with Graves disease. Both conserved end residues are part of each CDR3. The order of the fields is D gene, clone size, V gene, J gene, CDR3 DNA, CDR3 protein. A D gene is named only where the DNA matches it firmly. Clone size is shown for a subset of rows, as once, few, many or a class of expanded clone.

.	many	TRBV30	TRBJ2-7	TGTGCCTGGAGCCCGGGATCCCTCCCCCCCGAGCAGTACTTC	CAWSPGSLPPEQYF
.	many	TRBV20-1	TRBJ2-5	TGCAGTGCTAACAGGGAAAAAGAGACCCAGTACTTC	CSANREKETQYF
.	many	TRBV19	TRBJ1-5	TGTGCCAGTAGTATAGCCGAAAATCAGCCCCAGCATTTT	CASSIAENQPQHF
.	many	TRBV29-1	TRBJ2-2	TGCAGCGTTGAAGGGGCAGTGGGGACCGGGGAGCTGTTTTTT	CSVEGAVGTGELFF
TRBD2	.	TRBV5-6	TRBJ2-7	TGTGCCAGCAGCAAGATACTAGCGGGAGATGGCGAGCAGTACTTC	CASSKILAGDGEQYF
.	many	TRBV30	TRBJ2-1	TGTGCCTGGAGTGCCAGACAGGAAGAGCAGTTCTTC	CAWSARQEEQFF
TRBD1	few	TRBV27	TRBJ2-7	TGTGCCAGCAGTTTCTTGGCAGGGGGCGCGTACGAGCAGTACTTC	CASSFLAGGAYEQYF
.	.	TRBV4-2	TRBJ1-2	TGTGCCAGCAGCCAAGCGGCACCGAATGGCTACACCTTC	CASSQAAPNGYTF
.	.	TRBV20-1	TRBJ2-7	TGCAGTGCTAGAGAGCTACAGGGAGAAAGCATCGAGCAGTACTTC	CSARELQGESIEQYF
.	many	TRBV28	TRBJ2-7	TGTGCCAGCAGCCCCTTTGAGGGGTCCTCCTACGAGCAGTACTTC	CASSPFEGSSYEQYF
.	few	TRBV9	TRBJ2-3	TGTGCCAGCAGCGTAGTTGGCACAATGGCAGATACGCAGTATTTT	CASSVVGTMADTQYF
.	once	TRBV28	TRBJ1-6	TGTGCCAGCAGCCCCCCACAGGGTACTCGTTCACCCCTCCACTTT	CASSPPQGTRSPLHF
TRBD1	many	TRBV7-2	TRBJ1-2	TGTGCCAGCAGCTTAGTCGCAGGGGGCTCGGGCTACACCTTC	CASSLVAGGSGYTF
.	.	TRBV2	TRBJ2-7	TGTGCCAGCAGTGAAGCCTTCCGGGAGCAGTACTTC	CASSEAFREQYF
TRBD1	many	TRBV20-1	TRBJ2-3	TGCAGCGCCAGGACAGGGGGTACAGATACGCAGTATTTT	CSARTGGTDTQYF
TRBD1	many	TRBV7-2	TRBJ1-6	TGTGCCAGCAGCTTAGCGGGACAGGGTGATTCACCCCTCCACTTT	CASSLAGQGDSPLHF
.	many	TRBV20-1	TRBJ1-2	TGCAGTGCCCGATGGGGGTCCCCCGCCCTCAATGGCTACACCTTC	CSARWGSPALNGYTF
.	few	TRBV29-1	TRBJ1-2	TGCAGCGTTGAAGGTATCGGCTTTAACTATGGCTACACCTTC	CSVEGIGFNYGYTF
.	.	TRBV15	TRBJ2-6	TGTGCCACCAGCAGAGACTTGCACCGGTCCAACGTCCTGACTTTC	CATSRDLHRSNVLTF
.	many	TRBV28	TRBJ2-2	TGTGCCAGCAGTTTGCCCCCGGGTTTTACCGGGGAGCTGTTTTTT	CASSLPPGFTGELFF
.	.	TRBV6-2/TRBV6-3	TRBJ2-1	TGTGCCAGCAGTGGGGGGGAGGGGGGCAATGAGCAGTTCTTC	CASSGGEGGNEQFF
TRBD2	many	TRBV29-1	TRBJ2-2	TGCAGCGTTGGGGGACTAGCGGGAGCCGGGGAGCTGTTTTTT	CSVGGLAGAGELFF
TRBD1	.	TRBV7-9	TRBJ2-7	TGTGCCAGCAGCCACCGGGGACAGGCTTTCTCCAGCTCCTACGAGCAGTACTTC	CASSHRGQAFSSSYEQYF
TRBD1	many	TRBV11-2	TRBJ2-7	TGTGCCAGCAGCCGGACAGGGGGCCACGAGCAGTACTTC	CASSRTGGHEQYF
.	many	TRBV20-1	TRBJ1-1	TGCAGTGCTAGTTGGGACCTGTATGAAGCTTTCTTT	CSASWDLYEAFF
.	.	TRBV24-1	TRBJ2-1	TGTGCCACCAGTGACTTAGAATTTGGTGGCTCCAATGAGCAGTTCTTC	CATSDLEFGGSNEQFF
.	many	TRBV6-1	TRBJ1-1	TGTGCCAGCAGGCCCCTAACACCGAACACTGAAGCTTTCTTT	CASRPLTPNTEAFF
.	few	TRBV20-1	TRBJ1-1	TGCAGTGCTAGGGGGGGGCAGGGACTAGGTTCGAACACTGAAGCTTTCTTT	CSARGGQGLGSNTEAFF
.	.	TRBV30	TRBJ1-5	TGTGCCTGGAGTGTAGTAGGCGGTAGCAATCAGCCCCAGCATTTT	CAWSVVGGSNQPQHF
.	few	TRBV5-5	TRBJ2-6	TGTGCCAGCAGCTTGGGGGACCTTGGAGCTGGGGCCAACGTCCTGACTTTC	CASSLGDLGAGANVLTF
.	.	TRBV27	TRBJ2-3	TGTGCCAGCGGGGCCTGGAGCACAGATACGCAGTATTTT	CASGAWSTDTQYF
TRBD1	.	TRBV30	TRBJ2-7	TGTGCCTGGAGCTCAGGGGGCTGGTCAGGCGAGCAGTACTTC	CAWSSGGWSGEQYF
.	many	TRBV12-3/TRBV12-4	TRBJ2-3	TGTGCCAGCAGTTTCCGGGAGATATCAGATACGCAGTATTTT	CASSFREISDTQYF
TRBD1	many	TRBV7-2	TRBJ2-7	TGTGCCAGCGGCCGACAGGGGGTCTACGAGCAGTACTTC	CASGRQGVYEQYF
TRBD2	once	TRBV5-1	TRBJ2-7	TGCGCCAGCAGCTTGCTAGCGGGAGCGGGGGAGCAGTACTTC	CASSLLAGAGEQYF
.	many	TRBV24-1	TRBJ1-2	TGTGCCACCAGTGCCGGCCCCTTGGGGACCCTTAAGTACACCTTC	CATSAGPLGTLKYTF
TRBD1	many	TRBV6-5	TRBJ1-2	TGTGCCAGCAGTTACTCGGAACAGGGGTCATATGGCTACACCTTC	CASSYSEQGSYGYTF
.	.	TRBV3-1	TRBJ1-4	TGTGCCAGCAGCCAAGGGACCATCGAAAAACTGTTTTTT	CASSQGTIEKLFF
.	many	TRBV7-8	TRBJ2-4	TGTGCCAGCAGCTCTTACAGGGATGTCAAAAACATTCAGTACTTC	CASSSYRDVKNIQYF
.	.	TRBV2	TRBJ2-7	TGTGCCAGCAGTGAAGCCTCGAGCTCCTACGAGCGGTACTTC	CASSEASSSYERYF
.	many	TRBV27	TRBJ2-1	TGTGCCAGCAGTTCGCCCATAGTCAATGAGCAGTTCTTC	CASSSPIVNEQFF
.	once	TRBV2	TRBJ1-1	TGTGCCAGCAGGGACCCGACGGAGAACACTGAAGCTTTCTTT	CASRDPTENTEAFF
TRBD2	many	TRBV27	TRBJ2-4	TGTGCCAGCAGTCCCCGTTTAGCGGGAATTCAGTACTTC	CASSPRLAGIQYF
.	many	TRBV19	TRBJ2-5	TGTGCCAGTAGTATGGAGGAGGGGACCCAGTACTTC	CASSMEEGTQYF
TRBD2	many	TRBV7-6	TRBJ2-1	TGTGCCAGCAGCCTGGGACTAGAGTACAATGAGCAGTTCTTC	CASSLGLEYNEQFF
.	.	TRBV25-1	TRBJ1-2	TGTGCCAGCAGTGAAGATCTTCCCGGGATCTATGGCTACACCTTC	CASSEDLPGIYGYTF
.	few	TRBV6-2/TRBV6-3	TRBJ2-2	TGTGCCGGCAGGCGAGTAGCCACCGGGGAGCTGTTTTTT	CAGRRVATGELFF
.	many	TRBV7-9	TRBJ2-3	TGTGCCAGCAGCTCTCCCTCGCCGCGGTCCACAGATACGCAGTATTTT	CASSSPSPRSTDTQYF
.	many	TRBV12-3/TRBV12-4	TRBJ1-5	TGTGCCAGCTACAGGGCCGGGGACAATCAGCCCCAGCATTTT	CASYRAGDNQPQHF
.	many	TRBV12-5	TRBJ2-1	TGTGCTAGTGGTCCCCGGGACATTTCCTACAATGAGCAGTTCTTC	CASGPRDISYNEQFF